Listed here is a single TCR beta chain. This sample is part of a study of blood T cell repertoires in COVID-19. The assay was immunoSEQ multiplex PCR, and TCRdb's table has in-frame clones only and misses some. The table shows about 250,000 clones, with around 85% occurring only once. The CDR3 is made up of 15 amino acids. V was cut by 0 bases and J by 0 bases, with 6 bases left in between. Germline assignment: CDR1 WSHSY and CDR2 SAAADI. The receptor comes from a human donor with COVID-19, enrolled during active disease. The donor label of this sample is uncertain. The specimen was peripheral blood. This chain links TRBV10-2 with TRBJ1-3, with D uncertain. The CDR3 loop is CASSESPVSGNTIYF. The CDR3 nucleotides are TGCGCCAGCAGTGAGTCCCCGGTCTCTGGAAACACCATATATTTT.